The 21 T cell receptor beta chains presented below share a single source sample, sequenced in a study of beta chain features in type 1 diabetes. Expressed TCRB transcripts got sequenced, as all isolated RNA was reverse transcribed. Using immunoSEQ multiplex PCR, the repertoire was profiled, and TCRdb retains in-frame clones only, with some absent. The table includes 350,000 or so clones, 20% detected once. Specimen: naive CD4+ T cells from blood. The receptors derive from a woman younger than 30 in good health.

The chain combines TRBV7-3 with TRBJ2-6; TRBD1 matches at 7 bases. CDR3 length equals 15 residues. V was pared by 5 bases and J by 4 bases, with 5 bases of the junction left unmatched. Looked up from germline, CDR1 is SGHTA and CDR2 is FQGTGA. The CDR3 is CASSKQGPGANVLTF. The CDR3 DNA follows: TGTGCCAGCAGCAAACAGGGGCCCGGGGCCAACGTCCTGACTTTC.

This clone came up once. Other DNA sequences of this sample code for an identical CDR3. The chain links TRBV19 to TRBJ1-5; D is perhaps TRBD1 (5 bases). Germline V gene data show CDR1 as LNHDA and CDR2 as SQIVND (reference sequence). Trimming removed 3 bases at V and 6 bases at J, with 6 bases between. The CDR3 sequence is 12 residues long. CDR3 nucleotides: TGTGCCAGTAGTATTAGGGGTCAGCCCCAGCATTTT. Its protein is CASSIRGQPQHF.

This clone was seen more than once but under ten times. The V gene is TRBV5-1, the J gene TRBJ2-7; tentative D call: TRBD1 (6 bases). The CDR3 is made up of 13 amino acids. Germline loops: CDR1 SGHRS, CDR2 YFSETQ. Trimming stripped 6 bases from V and 3 bases from J, with 13 bases between. CDR3 sequence reads: CASITQGNYEQYF. CDR3 bases: TGCGCCAGCATTACGCAGGGGAACTACGAGCAGTACTTC.

The gene calls are TRBV5-1 and TRBJ2-1; 10 bases are shared with TRBD2. Per the germline V gene, CDR1 is SGHRS and CDR2 is YFSETQ. The CDR3 is 16 amino acids. V lost 6 bases, J lost 9 bases, and 15 bases stayed unmatched. CDR3 loop: CASKVQREGFNGEQFF. CDR3 bases: TGCGCCAGCAAGGTCCAGCGGGAGGGGTTTAATGGTGAGCAGTTCTTC.

The chain recombines TRBV29-1 with TRBJ2-1; D perhaps matches TRBD1 (5 bases). There are 12 residues in the CDR3. The ends were cut back, 5 bases at V and 3 bases at J, with 8 bases in the middle. Germline-derived CDR1 and CDR2 are SQVTM and ANQGSEA. This CDR3 reads CSVKGIYNEQFF. Here the CDR3 DNA reads TGCAGCGTTAAGGGGATCTACAATGAGCAGTTCTTC.

This sequence joins TRBV5-1 and TRBJ1-4; no clear D gene. CDR1 and CDR2 from the germline V gene are SGHRS and YFSETQ. This CDR3 spans 15 amino acids. Trimming pared 4 bases from V and 2 bases from J, leaving 12 bases between. The CDR3 reads CASSATVATNEKLFF. CDR3 in DNA: TGCGCCAGCAGCGCCACAGTTGCGACTAATGAAAAACTGTTTTTT.

This clone was picked up one time. The chain links TRBV5-1 to TRBJ2-5, with TRBD1 matching over 8 bases. Per germline, CDR1 SGHRS and CDR2 YFSETQ. V trimming: 0 bases; J trimming: 12 bases; junction bases outside the gene matches: 7. The CDR3 loop spans 13 amino acids. The CDR3 DNA follows: TGCGCCAGCAGCTTGGCACAGGGGGATAGAAAGTACTTC. The encoded protein is CASSLAQGDRKYF. Based on the CDR3 plus reference TRBV5-1 and TRBJ2-5, the full variable domain is KAGVTQTPRYLIKTRGQQVTLSCSPISGHRSVSWYQQTPGQGLQFLFEYFSETQRNKGNFPGRFSGRQFSNSRSEMNVSTLELGDSALYLCASSLAQGDRKYFGPGTRLLVL.

In its sample, this clone was seen a few times. This rearrangement joins TRBV7-6 to TRBJ2-1; 12 nucleotides line up with TRBD2. This CDR3 region has 18 residues. The V and J ends lost 4 bases and 5 bases, in that order; junction bases with no gene match: 12. Germline V gene data show CDR1 as SGHVS and CDR2 as FNYEAQ. CDR3 coding DNA: TGTGCCAGCAGCTCCCGACTAGCGGGGGAAAGCGGGCACAATGAGCAGTTCTTC. Protein product: CASSSRLAGESGHNEQFF.

This chain uses TRBV30 with TRBJ1-2, with 9 bases identical to TRBD1. J gave up 8 bases and V 1 base, and 5 bases lay outside the gene matches. Germline CDR1 reads GTSNPN; CDR2 reads SVGIG (reference sequence). The CDR3 is 13 amino acids. In nucleotides, the CDR3 is TGTGCCTGGAGTGCACAACAGGGGGCCGGCTACACCTTC. Amino acids: CAWSAQQGAGYTF.

CDR3 protein: CASAKEPFYGYTF. The CDR3 coding sequence is TGTGCCAGCGCGAAGGAGCCCTTCTATGGCTACACCTTC. The chain recombines TRBV6-5 with TRBJ1-2; D is unclear. Trimming took off 8 bases at V and 4 bases at J, with 14 bases between the two ends. CDR1 MNHEY and CDR2 SVGAGI come from the germline V gene. The CDR3 is made up of 13 amino acids.

This clone has only a few counts. The gene calls are TRBV23-1 and TRBJ2-1; TRBD1 agrees at 8 bases. TRBV23-1 is sorted into the ORF group, with uncertain function. The CDR3 is 17 amino acids. Trimming removed 3 bases from V and 1 base from J; junction bases left unmatched: 8. The CDR3 DNA follows: TGCGCCAGCAGTCATACTACAGACAGGGGTTCCTACAATGAGCAGTTCTTC. Its translation: CASSHTTDRGSYNEQFF.

This clone was seen more than once but under ten times. This rearrangement joins TRBV6-5 to TRBJ2-1; 11 bases line up with TRBD2. This CDR3 has 15 residues. Germline V CDR1 and CDR2: MNHEY, SVGAGI. V lost 7 bases to trimming and J lost 2 bases; unmatched junction nucleotides: 4. The CDR3 coding sequence is TGTGCCAGCACTTCGACTAGCGGGACCTACAATGAGCAGTTCTTC. Its translation is CASTSTSGTYNEQFF.

The DNA for the CDR3 is TGTGCCAGCAGCCCAGAAAGGGCTAGCGGGAACTCCTACAATGAGCAGTTCTTC. Translating gives CASSPERASGNSYNEQFF. The chain uses TRBV9 and TRBJ2-1; 9 bases are shared with TRBD2. Germline values: CDR1 SGDLS, CDR2 YYNGEE. This CDR3 contains 18 residues. V lost 4 bases and J lost 0; bases outside the gene matches: 11.

The rearrangement joins TRBV27 to TRBJ1-1; D is perhaps TRBD1 (5 bases). This CDR3 has 13 amino acids. The germline CDR1 and CDR2 sequences are MNHEY and SMNVEV (reference sequence). V was pared by 8 bases and J by 1 base, with 11 bases between. In DNA, the CDR3 is TGTGCCAGCTCCGGCCAGGGGAACACTGAAGCTTTCTTT. Protein sequence: CASSGQGNTEAFF.

This clone was counted only a few times. The same CDR3 also results from other DNA sequences found in this sample. V is TRBV7-3 and J is TRBJ2-1; D not resolved. This CDR3 comprises 13 residues. V lost 4 bases and J lost 0, with 4 bases in between. CDR1 is SGHTA and CDR2 is FQGTGA in the germline V gene. The CDR3 spells CASSSSSYNEQFF. DNA for the CDR3: TGTGCCAGCAGCTCTAGCTCCTACAATGAGCAGTTCTTC.

This clone was detected a few times. This rearrangement joins TRBV6-6 to TRBJ2-5; tentative D call: TRBD2 (5 bases). Trimming removed 0 bases from V and 2 bases from J, with 13 bases in between. Per the germline V gene, CDR1 is MNHNY and CDR2 is SVGAGI (reference sequence). The CDR3 consists of 16 residues. The CDR3 nucleotides are TGTGCCAGCAGTTACTCGGCAGTAGGGAGACAAGAGACCCAGTACTTC. Translation gives CASSYSAVGRQETQYF.

This clone turned up a few times. The CDR3 DNA follows: TGTGCCTGGAGTCTATACAGTGAAGAGACCCAGTACTTC. As protein: CAWSLYSEETQYF. The genes are TRBV30 and TRBJ2-5; no definite D call. The V gene's germline CDR1 is GTSNPN and CDR2 SVGIG (reference sequence). Deletions cut 2 bases from V and 3 bases from J, with 10 bases between. The CDR3 spans 13 residues. Combining the CDR3 with reference TRBV30 and TRBJ2-5 gives the whole variable domain SQTIHQWPATLVQPVGSPLSLECTVEGTSNPNLYWYRQAAGRGLQLLFYSVGIGQISSEVPQNLSASRPQDRQFILSSKKLLLSDSGFYLCAWSLYSEETQYFGPGTRLLVL.

The chain is built from TRBV5-6 and TRBJ1-1; unclear D gene. V was cut by 0 bases and J by 5 bases, with 14 bases left in between. Germline assignment: CDR1 SGHDT and CDR2 YYEEEE. This CDR3 is 15 amino acids long. The CDR3 sequence: CASSLEREIRTEAFF. In nucleotides, the CDR3 is TGTGCCAGCAGCTTGGAAAGGGAGATTAGGACTGAAGCTTTCTTT.

The chain is built from TRBV30 and TRBJ2-5; TRBD2 agrees at 11 bases. Germline V lookup: CDR1 GTSNPN, CDR2 SVGIG (reference sequence). V lost 4 bases to trimming and J lost 3 bases; unmatched junction nucleotides: 1. CDR3 length: 13 amino acids. DNA of the CDR3: TGTGCCTGGACGGGACTAGCGGAAGAGACCCAGTACTTC. Translating it yields CAWTGLAEETQYF. The variable domain in full, with the rest retrieved from reference TRBV30 and TRBJ2-5, is SQTIHQWPATLVQPVGSPLSLECTVEGTSNPNLYWYRQAAGRGLQLLFYSVGIGQISSEVPQNLSASRPQDRQFILSSKKLLLSDSGFYLCAWTGLAEETQYFGPGTRLLVL.

The V and J genes are TRBV19 and TRBJ1-2, with D perhaps TRBD1 (6 bases). Trimming cost V 1 base and J 5 bases, with 14 bases left between them. The CDR3 is made up of 15 amino acids. From germline, CDR1 is LNHDA and CDR2 SQIVND (reference sequence). The CDR3 DNA reads TGTGCCAGTAGTATAGTTTTGCGAGGGGGATATGGCTACACCTTC. It encodes CASSIVLRGGYGYTF.

This sequence joins TRBV28 and TRBJ1-2; 7 bases fit TRBD1. Germline V lookup: CDR1 MDHEN, CDR2 SYDVKM. The CDR3 runs 13 residues. V shed 2 bases and J 6 bases; nucleotides not matched to a gene: 3. CDR3: CASSLGQADGYTF. The CDR3 DNA follows: TGTGCCAGCAGTTTAGGACAGGCGGATGGCTACACCTTC.